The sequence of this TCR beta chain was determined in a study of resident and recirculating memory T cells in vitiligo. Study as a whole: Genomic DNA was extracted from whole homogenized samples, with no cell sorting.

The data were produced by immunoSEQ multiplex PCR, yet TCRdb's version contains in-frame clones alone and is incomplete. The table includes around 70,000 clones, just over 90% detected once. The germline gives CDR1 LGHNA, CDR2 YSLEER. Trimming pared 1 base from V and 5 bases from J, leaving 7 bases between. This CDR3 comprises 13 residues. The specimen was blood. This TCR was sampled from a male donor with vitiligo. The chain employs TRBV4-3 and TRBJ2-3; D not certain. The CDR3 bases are TGCGCCAGCAGCCAAGGGCAGAAAGATACGCAGTATTTT. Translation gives CASSQGQKDTQYF.